This T cell receptor (beta chain) was found in a study of blood T cell repertoires in COVID-19. Study context: Acute and convalescent COVID-19 samples came from the United States, Italy and Spain.

Participants' own reports of clinical history determined their cohort assignment. Cohort 3 donors were reported recovered after two negative PCRs, clearance, or symptom resolution. Trimming pared 3 bases from V and 3 bases from J, leaving 6 bases between. The CDR3 is 13 residues long. Germline V lookup: CDR1 SNHLY, CDR2 FYNNEI. Per the study methods: Reference gene primer amplification in the assay estimated nucleated cell counts. Here immunoSEQ multiplex PCR was the method, and the copy in TCRdb shows in-frame clones only, minus some. V and J calls and clone size are copied from that table; D and trimming were computed from the DNA. The sample contains 190,000 or so clones, roughly 90% of which appear only once.

V is TRBV2 and J is TRBJ1-5, with no clear D. The receptor was derived from a woman aged 18-35 years who had recovered from COVID-19. The sample was PBMCs or T cells enriched from blood (not recorded which). The CDR3 loop is CASSDNFNQPQHF. CDR3 DNA sequence: TGTGCCAGCAGTGATAACTTCAATCAGCCCCAGCATTTT.